Listed below are T cell receptor beta chains from one sample, sequenced in a study of shared clonotypes between healthy human individuals. Clones were read by immunoSEQ multiplex PCR, and TCRdb kept only the in-frame ones, dropping some. The table has about 2 million clones, 85% to 95% seen once; the top ten hold 0.1% to 0.15%. Sequencing used naive CD4+ T cells sorted from blood. These receptor sequences come from a man younger than 30 in good health. Both conserved end residues are part of each CDR3. A D gene is named only where the DNA matches it firmly. Expanded clones are given a class, and other clones once, few, many or no size at all.

d_gene,j_gene,v_gene,abundance,CDR3aa,CDR3nt
NA,TRBJ1-1,TRBV5-6,NA,CASSLLLNTEAFF,TGTGCCAGCAGCTTGTTATTGAACACTGAAGCTTTCTTT
NA,TRBJ2-2,TRBV2,NA,CASDLLRPPYTGELFF,TGTGCCAGCGATTTACTTCGACCGCCCTACACCGGGGAGCTGTTTTTT
TRBD1,TRBJ1-4,TRBV5-1,NA,CASSITGGTGPEKLFF,TGCGCCAGCAGCATAACCGGAGGGACAGGCCCTGAAAAACTGTTTTTT
TRBD2,TRBJ2-5,TRBV30,NA,CAWTRASGRMETQYF,TGTGCCTGGACCCGGGCTAGCGGGAGAATGGAGACCCAGTACTTC
NA,TRBJ1-5,TRBV11-2,NA,CASSVNRPRGPQHF,TGTGCCAGCAGCGTCAACCGGCCCCGGGGGCCCCAGCATTTT
TRBD1,TRBJ2-5,TRBV10-3,NA,CAITPGQGEKTQYF,TGTGCCATCACCCCGGGACAGGGGGAGAAGACCCAGTACTTC
NA,TRBJ2-7,TRBV4-3,few,CASSQGRTATQYF,TGCGCCAGCAGCCAAGGGAGGACAGCGACGCAGTACTTC
TRBD2,TRBJ2-5,TRBV29-1,NA,CSIGLAGGPQETQYF,TGCAGCATCGGACTAGCGGGGGGGCCCCAAGAGACCCAGTACTTC
NA,TRBJ2-3,TRBV11-2,NA,CASSNTGDTQYF,TGTGCCAGCAGCAATACAGGGGATACGCAGTATTTT
NA,TRBJ2-3,TRBV10-3,once,CAISQGPADTQYF,TGTGCCATCAGTCAAGGACCCGCAGATACGCAGTATTTT
TRBD1,TRBJ1-5,TRBV25-1,NA,CASSEPGGANQPQHF,TGTGCCAGCAGTGAACCAGGGGGTGCCAATCAGCCCCAGCATTTT
NA,TRBJ1-5,TRBV6-1,NA,CASSERPLSNQPQHF,TGTGCCAGCAGTGAACGACCATTGAGCAATCAGCCCCAGCATTTT
NA,TRBJ2-3,TRBV5-6,NA,CASSWGRGTDTQYF,TGTGCCAGCAGCTGGGGGCGTGGCACAGATACGCAGTATTTT
NA,TRBJ2-6,TRBV2,NA,CASVLSGANVLTF,TGTGCCAGTGTCCTCTCTGGGGCCAACGTCCTGACTTTC
NA,TRBJ2-2,TRBV27,NA,CASRALTYTGELFF,TGTGCCAGCAGGGCACTAACCTACACCGGGGAGCTGTTTTTT
NA,TRBJ2-1,TRBV5-1,NA,CASTGRSGGSEQFF,TGCGCCAGCACCGGGAGGAGTGGGGGCTCTGAGCAGTTCTTC
TRBD1,TRBJ1-5,TRBV2,NA,CASKNRGPNQPQHF,TGTGCCAGCAAAAACAGGGGTCCCAATCAGCCCCAGCATTTT
NA,TRBJ2-1,TRBV5-4,NA,CASSLIGNNEQFF,TGTGCCAGCAGCTTGATCGGGAACAATGAGCAGTTCTTC
NA,TRBJ1-4,TRBV9,NA,CASSVGGLTNEKLFF,TGTGCCAGCAGCGTAGGTGGACTAACTAATGAAAAACTGTTTTTT
NA,TRBJ2-5,TRBV10-3,NA,CAISESMGKTQYF,TGTGCCATCAGTGAGTCGATGGGTAAGACCCAGTACTTC
TRBD1,TRBJ1-6,TRBV4-3,NA,CASSPGTEASPLHF,TGCGCCAGCAGTCCCGGGACAGAGGCTTCACCCCTCCACTTT
NA,TRBJ2-3,TRBV11-2,NA,CASSLEGGQRYTQYF,TGTGCCAGCAGCTTAGAGGGGGGGCAAAGGTATACGCAGTATTTT
NA,TRBJ2-5,TRBV5-6,NA,CASSDLPGLETQYF,TGTGCCAGCAGCGATTTACCGGGACTAGAGACCCAGTACTTC
NA,TRBJ1-6,TRBV6-5,NA,CASRQGLGSPLHF,TGTGCCAGCAGACAGGGACTTGGGTCACCCCTCCACTTT
NA,TRBJ2-2,TRBV11-2,NA,CASSLNPGGNTGELFF,TGTGCCAGCAGTCTTAACCCCGGGGGAAACACCGGGGAGCTGTTTTTT
TRBD2,TRBJ2-7,TRBV7-2,NA,CASSLKASGSFYEQYF,TGTGCCAGCAGCTTAAAGGCTAGCGGGAGTTTCTACGAGCAGTACTTC
NA,TRBJ1-3,TRBV11-2,NA,CASTHSLDRNSGNTIYF,TGTGCCAGCACCCACTCCCTTGACAGGAATAGCGGAAACACCATATATTTT
TRBD1,TRBJ2-7,TRBV18,NA,CASSFNYGGQGVHEQYF,TGTGCCAGCTCGTTTAACTACGGGGGACAGGGCGTCCACGAGCAGTACTTC
TRBD2,TRBJ2-7,TRBV30,NA,CAWSVTSGSYEQYF,TGTGCCTGGAGCGTCACTAGCGGGTCCTACGAGCAGTACTTC
TRBD2,TRBJ2-5,TRBV7-9,NA,CASSLDGGREETQYF,TGTGCCAGCAGCTTAGACGGCGGGAGGGAAGAGACCCAGTACTTC
TRBD1,TRBJ1-5,TRBV30,NA,CAWSPPGQGRNQPQHF,TGTGCCTGGAGTCCTCCGGGACAGGGAAGAAATCAGCCCCAGCATTTT
NA,TRBJ2-4,TRBV30,NA,CAWSVSGGSCYF,TGTGCCTGGAGTGTCTCAGGGGGGAGTTGCTACTTC
NA,TRBJ1-1,TRBV19,few,CASSIARTVAPFF,TGTGCCAGTAGTATAGCAAGGACAGTGGCCCCTTTCTTT
NA,TRBJ2-2,TRBV27,NA,CASSLFRTGELFF,TGTGCCAGCAGTTTATTTAGGACCGGGGAGCTGTTTTTT
NA,TRBJ1-4,TRBV11-2,NA,CASSLAAGPNEKLFF,TGTGCCAGCAGCTTAGCGGCAGGGCCTAATGAAAAACTGTTTTTT
NA,TRBJ2-2,TRBV5-1,NA,CASSLAGVNTGELFF,TGCGCCAGCAGCTTGGCAGGAGTCAACACCGGGGAGCTGTTTTTT
TRBD1,TRBJ1-1,TRBV5-8,NA,CASSSGGQPMIAFF,TGTGCCAGCAGCAGTGGGGGACAGCCGATGATAGCTTTCTTT
TRBD1,TRBJ1-2,TRBV19,NA,CASRRRQGNISCTF,TGTGCCAGTCGCCGTAGACAGGGCAACATTTCTTGCACCTTC
NA,TRBJ2-3,TRBV28,NA,CASSLTKENTQYF,TGTGCCAGCAGTTTAACCAAAGAAAATACGCAGTATTTT
NA,TRBJ1-5,TRBV6-1,NA,CASSLGDRLHQPQHF,TGTGCCAGCAGTCTTGGTGACAGGCTTCATCAGCCCCAGCATTTT
NA,TRBJ2-1,TRBV6-5,NA,CASSYRDAYNEQFF,TGTGCCAGCAGTTATAGGGACGCCTACAATGAGCAGTTCTTC
NA,TRBJ1-4,TRBV6-1,NA,CASSDGKLFF,TGTGCCAGCAGTGACGGCAAACTGTTTTTT
NA,TRBJ2-5,TRBV11-2,NA,CASSFLDETQYF,TGTGCCAGCAGCTTCCTAGATGAGACCCAGTACTTC
NA,TRBJ2-1,TRBV5-8,NA,CASCRSPGSGFAQFF,TGTGCCAGCTGTCGCTCTCCCGGCTCGGGCTTTGCGCAGTTCTTC
NA,TRBJ2-5,TRBV7-9,many,CASSLGGRREETQYF,TGTGCCAGCAGCTTAGGGGGACGTCGAGAAGAGACCCAGTACTTC
NA,TRBJ1-2,TRBV6-4,NA,CASRQPGVEGYTF,TGTGCCAGCAGGCAACCAGGGGTGGAAGGCTACACCTTC
NA,TRBJ1-6,TRBV19,NA,CASRTDSYNSPLHF,TGTGCCAGTAGAACAGACAGCTATAATTCACCCCTCCACTTT
NA,TRBJ2-2,TRBV7-7,NA,CASSSTYRSGELFF,TGTGCTAGCAGCTCCACCTACCGGAGCGGGGAGCTGTTTTTT
NA,TRBJ2-7,TRBV23-1,NA,CASSPTGIRGYEQYF,TGCGCCAGCAGTCCCACAGGGATTAGGGGCTACGAGCAGTACTTC
NA,TRBJ2-3,TRBV11-2,NA,CASSFKDRTDTQYF,TGTGCCAGCAGCTTTAAGGACCGCACAGATACGCAGTATTTT
NA,TRBJ2-5,TRBV20-1,NA,CSAVTIETQYF,TGCAGTGCGGTGACGATCGAGACCCAGTACTTC
NA,TRBJ1-4,TRBV5-1,NA,CASTLDSLNEKLFF,TGCGCCAGCACCCTGGACAGCTTAAATGAAAAACTGTTTTTT
NA,TRBJ2-7,TRBV5-4,NA,CATKKGPGVSYEQYF,TGTGCCACCAAAAAGGGCCCGGGCGTCTCCTACGAGCAGTACTTC
NA,TRBJ2-6,TRBV13,NA,CASSLRGANVLTF,TGTGCCAGCAGTCTTAGGGGGGCCAACGTCCTGACTTTC
TRBD1,TRBJ1-3,TRBV6-5,NA,CASSYGTGLGGNTIYF,TGTGCCAGCAGTTACGGGACAGGGTTGGGAGGAAACACCATATATTTT